Listed below are T cell receptor beta chains from one sample, sequenced in a study of radiotherapy plus CTLA-4 blockade in lung cancer. The table came from immunoSEQ multiplex PCR; TCRdb's copy has only in-frame clones and leaves some out. Altogether about 90,000 clones are present, around 83% being singletons, with the ten largest covering roughly 14%. Material: peripheral blood, obtained from a patient treated with radiotherapy plus ipilimumab. The receptor set was obtained from a human donor with non-small cell lung cancer that progressed on radiotherapy plus ipilimumab. CDR3s include the opening cysteine and the closing phenylalanine or tryptophan. Each record gives: clone size, J gene, V gene, D gene, CDR3 protein, CDR3 DNA. The D gene is left open where the match is weak. Size is omitted from some rows. Given values are once, few, many or a class for expanded clones.

clone size: few
J gene: TRBJ1-4
V gene: TRBV9
D gene: -
CDR3 protein: CASSVGGELFF
CDR3 DNA: TGTGCCAGCAGCGTAGGAGGGGAACTGTTTTTT

clone size: -
J gene: TRBJ2-1
V gene: TRBV9
D gene: -
CDR3 protein: CASSVGGLSSYNEQFF
CDR3 DNA: TGTGCCAGCAGCGTCGGCGGGTTGAGCTCCTACAATGAGCAGTTCTTC

clone size: -
J gene: TRBJ1-2
V gene: TRBV18
D gene: TRBD1
CDR3 protein: CASSLRPGQGATWGGYTF
CDR3 DNA: TGTGCCAGCTCGCTTAGACCGGGACAGGGGGCAACATGGGGTGGCTACACCTTC

clone size: once
J gene: TRBJ2-2
V gene: TRBV2
D gene: -
CDR3 protein: CASTLGDTGELFF
CDR3 DNA: TGTGCCAGCACCCTCGGGGACACCGGGGAGCTGTTTTTT

clone size: -
J gene: TRBJ1-2
V gene: TRBV6-1
D gene: -
CDR3 protein: CASSEEEGFYGYTF
CDR3 DNA: TGTGCCAGCAGTGAAGAAGAGGGGTTCTATGGCTACACCTTC

clone size: -
J gene: TRBJ1-5
V gene: TRBV18
D gene: -
CDR3 protein: CASSLQPGQDQPQHF
CDR3 DNA: TGTGCCAGCTCCCTACAACCGGGACAAGATCAGCCCCAGCATTTT

clone size: -
J gene: TRBJ1-2
V gene: TRBV28
D gene: -
CDR3 protein: CASSPQSPTGYTF
CDR3 DNA: TGTGCCAGCAGTCCCCAGTCCCCTACGGGCTACACCTTC

clone size: -
J gene: TRBJ1-6
V gene: TRBV5-4
D gene: -
CDR3 protein: CASSLQRYNSPLHF
CDR3 DNA: TGTGCCAGCAGCTTACAACGGTATAATTCACCCCTCCACTTT

clone size: few
J gene: TRBJ2-7
V gene: TRBV7-2
D gene: -
CDR3 protein: CASSLDMISEQYF
CDR3 DNA: TGTGCCAGCAGCTTAGATATGATAAGCGAGCAGTACTTC

clone size: -
J gene: TRBJ2-3
V gene: TRBV7-3
D gene: TRBD2
CDR3 protein: CASSSPPWGGVRTDTQYF
CDR3 DNA: TGTGCCAGCAGCTCCCCGCCCTGGGGGGGAGTTCGTACAGATACGCAGTATTTT

clone size: -
J gene: TRBJ2-3
V gene: TRBV18
D gene: -
CDR3 protein: CASQKSRTDTQYF
CDR3 DNA: TGTGCCAGCCAAAAGTCCCGCACAGATACGCAGTATTTT

clone size: once
J gene: TRBJ2-7
V gene: TRBV6-1
D gene: TRBD2
CDR3 protein: CASSEWGSGRAYEQYF
CDR3 DNA: TGTGCCAGCAGCGAATGGGGTAGCGGGAGGGCCTACGAGCAGTACTTC

clone size: -
J gene: TRBJ2-3
V gene: TRBV7-3
D gene: -
CDR3 protein: CASSLSGPDTQYF
CDR3 DNA: TGTGCCAGCAGCTTATCTGGCCCAGATACGCAGTATTTT

clone size: -
J gene: TRBJ2-1
V gene: TRBV7-3
D gene: TRBD2
CDR3 protein: CASSPTGLAGANEQFF
CDR3 DNA: TGTGCCAGCAGCCCAACGGGACTAGCGGGAGCCAATGAGCAGTTCTTC

clone size: -
J gene: TRBJ1-3
V gene: TRBV5-8
D gene: -
CDR3 protein: CASSLSGVAGNTIYF
CDR3 DNA: TGTGCCAGCAGCCTCTCAGGGGTTGCTGGAAACACCATATATTTT

clone size: -
J gene: TRBJ1-1
V gene: TRBV12-5
D gene: -
CDR3 protein: CAGIVKGQLNTEAFF
CDR3 DNA: TGTGCGGGTATCGTGAAAGGACAGTTGAACACTGAAGCTTTCTTT

clone size: -
J gene: TRBJ2-3
V gene: TRBV28
D gene: -
CDR3 protein: CASSLPLPTDTQYF
CDR3 DNA: TGTGCCAGCAGTCTGCCCCTACCCACAGATACGCAGTATTTT

clone size: -
J gene: TRBJ2-7
V gene: TRBV30
D gene: -
CDR3 protein: CAASSKRVRVEASYEQYF
CDR3 DNA: TGTGCCGCAAGCTCTAAACGGGTACGGGTGGAGGCCTCCTACGAGCAGTACTTC

clone size: -
J gene: TRBJ2-1
V gene: TRBV5-4
D gene: -
CDR3 protein: CASSGGRGTASNEQFF
CDR3 DNA: TGTGCCAGCAGCGGGGGCCGCGGGACAGCTTCCAATGAGCAGTTCTTC

clone size: -
J gene: TRBJ2-2
V gene: TRBV5-1
D gene: TRBD1
CDR3 protein: CATSGQPITGELFF
CDR3 DNA: TGCGCCACCTCGGGACAGCCGATCACCGGGGAGCTGTTTTTT

clone size: -
J gene: TRBJ2-7
V gene: TRBV28
D gene: -
CDR3 protein: CASSLVGGRGIF
CDR3 DNA: TGTGCCAGCAGTTTGGTAGGGGGTCGGGGTATCTTC

clone size: -
J gene: TRBJ1-1
V gene: TRBV10-1
D gene: -
CDR3 protein: CAKSSNTEAFF
CDR3 DNA: TGCGCCAAGTCCTCGAACACTGAAGCTTTCTTT